Following are 5 T cell receptor beta chains from one sample sequenced in a study of cytomegalovirus exposure and HLA in healthy donors. The PCR was carried out with 60 Vbeta primers and 13 Jbeta primers. Sequencing was performed with immunoSEQ multiplex PCR; in TCRdb, only in-frame clones are kept and a portion is missing. The sample records 150,000 to 180,000 clones, around 80% being singletons. The sequenced sample consisted of PBMCs. The receptors were gathered from a woman aged 35 to 49 in good health and CMV-seronegative.

The rearrangement joins TRBV11-2 to TRBJ1-3; 8 bases agree with TRBD1. CDR1 is SGHAT and CDR2 is FQNNGV in the germline V gene. V was pared by 5 bases and J by 0 bases, with 3 bases of the junction left unmatched. The CDR3 loop spans 15 amino acids. CDR3 bases: TGTGCCAGCAGCGTACAGGGGGTCTCTGGAAACACCATATATTTT. Translating it yields CASSVQGVSGNTIYF.

The rearrangement uses TRBV4-1 and TRBJ1-1, with 7 positions matching TRBD1. The trim removed 4 bases at V and 5 bases at J, leaving 10 bases unmatched. Germline-derived CDR1 and CDR2 are MGHRA and YSYEKL. The CDR3 runs 15 residues. The chain's CDR3 is CASSLEGARRTEAFF. As DNA, the CDR3 is TGCGCCAGCAGCCTTGAGGGGGCTAGGCGGACTGAAGCTTTCTTT.

The J gene is TRBJ2-3, the V gene TRBV30; TRBD2 aligns across 7 bases. This CDR3 has 15 amino acids. Germline values: CDR1 GTSNPN, CDR2 SVGIG (reference sequence). V lost 2 bases and J lost 1; bases outside the gene matches: 6. The CDR3 DNA is TGTGCCTGGAGTCTCATAGCGGGCGGCACAGATACGCAGTATTTT. It specifies CAWSLIAGGTDTQYF.

The rearrangement joins TRBV9 to TRBJ1-2; 9 nucleotides match TRBD1. CDR1 SGDLS and CDR2 YYNGEE come from the germline V gene. The CDR3 consists of 16 residues. The V segment lost 8 bases and the J segment 7 bases; nucleotides outside the gene matches: 18. This CDR3 is CASSPDPTGGIGGYTF. CDR3 in DNA: TGTGCCAGTAGTCCAGATCCAACAGGGGGCATTGGTGGCTACACCTTC.

The chain links TRBV6-1 to TRBJ2-7; D perhaps matches TRBD1 (6 bases). In germline, CDR1 is MNHNS, CDR2 SASEGT. The CDR3 is 15 amino acids. V shed 2 bases and J shed 2 bases, with 13 bases lying between them. CDR3 sequence (DNA): TGTGCCAGCAGTGAATACGGGACAATCACCTACGAGCAGTACTTC. It translates to CASSEYGTITYEQYF.